This passage covers 27 T cell receptor beta chains from one sample sequenced in a study of cytomegalovirus exposure and HLA in healthy donors. 13 Jbeta primers and 60 Vbeta primers were used for the PCR. Some clones are missing from TCRdb's copy, which holds only in-frame ones; the method was immunoSEQ multiplex PCR. The sample records about 170,000 clones, more than 60% being singletons. Sequenced input: PBMCs. Receptor source: a woman younger than 45 in good health and CMV-seropositive.

This clone was observed a handful of times. V gene TRBV2 combines with J gene TRBJ2-7, with 7 bases that match TRBD1. CDR3 length: 13 residues. CDR1 is SNHLY and CDR2 is FYNNEI in the germline V gene. V was pared by 8 bases and J by 3 bases, with 7 bases of the junction left unmatched. This chain's CDR3 is CASRDRGFYEQYF. As DNA, the CDR3 is TGTGCCAGCCGGGACAGAGGATTCTACGAGCAGTACTTC.

The chain combines TRBV28 with TRBJ2-7; no definite D call. There are 13 residues in the CDR3. CDR1 MDHEN and CDR2 SYDVKM come from the germline V gene. With 2 bases removed from V and 6 bases from J, the gap between germline ends came to 11 bases. Here the CDR3 reads CASSLKPFGEQYF. CDR3 in DNA: TGTGCCAGCAGTTTAAAACCCTTCGGCGAGCAGTACTTC.

The genes are TRBV29-1 and TRBJ1-2; no clear D gene. Germline-derived CDR1 and CDR2 are SQVTM and ANQGSEA. The CDR3 runs 12 residues. The V end was cut by 5 bases, the J end by 2 bases, with 9 bases between. Here the CDR3 reads CSVFLQNYGYTF. The CDR3 region has the DNA TGCAGCGTTTTTCTGCAGAACTATGGCTACACCTTC.

The CDR3 bases are TGTGCCAGCAGCTTAGATCTCCGGGGTAATGTCACTGAAGCTTTCTTT. It is translated as CASSLDLRGNVTEAFF. This chain uses TRBV11-3 with TRBJ1-1; D not certain. Trimming took off 0 bases at V and 4 bases at J, with 15 bases between the two ends. Per the germline V gene, CDR1 is SGHNT and CDR2 is YENEEA. The CDR3 loop spans 16 amino acids.

In DNA form, the CDR3 reads TGCGCCAGCAGCCAGTTATTGAGCTCCTACAATGAGCAGTTCTTC. It is translated as CASSQLLSSYNEQFF. V usage is TRBV4-1 and J usage is TRBJ2-1; no clear D. With 3 bases removed from V and 0 bases from J, the gap between germline ends came to 9 bases. Germline V gene sequence: CDR1 MGHRA, CDR2 YSYEKL. There are 15 residues in the CDR3.

This clone turned up a few times. The chain employs TRBV2 and TRBJ2-7; 8 nucleotides line up with TRBD1. V lost 4 bases, J lost 2 bases, and 7 bases stayed unmatched. CDR1 is SNHLY, CDR2 FYNNEI, per germline. CDR3 length: 15 amino acids. The CDR3 nucleotides are TGTGCCAGCAGTGCCAGGACAGGGATTCCCTACGAGCAGTACTTC. Residues: CASSARTGIPYEQYF.

V usage is TRBV18 and J usage is TRBJ2-7; D is perhaps TRBD1 (6 bases). Germline lookup yields CDR1 KGHSH and CDR2 LQKENI. Between the trimmed V and J ends, which lost 1 base and 0 bases, there was a span of 16 bases. CDR3 length: 17 amino acids. The CDR3 region is CASSPQSGAAYSYEQYF. CDR3 nucleotides: TGTGCCAGCTCACCACAGTCAGGGGCGGCATACTCCTACGAGCAGTACTTC.

The CDR3 spells CASSLAGGRDEQYF. As DNA, the CDR3 is TGTGCCAGCTCCCTAGCGGGAGGTAGGGACGAGCAGTACTTC. This chain links TRBV9 with TRBJ2-7, with TRBD2 matching over 11 bases. This CDR3 is 14 amino acids long. The germline CDR1 and CDR2 sequences are SGDLS and YYNGEE. With 7 bases clipped from V and 5 bases from J, the junction kept 8 bases outside the gene matches.

The chain is built from TRBV9 and TRBJ2-7; 9 bases are a match to TRBD1. This CDR3 has 14 amino acids. Looked up from germline, CDR1 is SGDLS and CDR2 is YYNGEE. Unmatched junction bases numbered 3, after V lost 2 bases and J lost 3 bases. The DNA for the CDR3 is TGTGCCAGCAGCGTGGTGGGACAGGGCTACGAGCAGTACTTC. Amino acid sequence: CASSVVGQGYEQYF.

This clone has only one observation. V and J are TRBV13 and TRBJ2-3, with 7 bases matching TRBD2. Germline V CDR1 and CDR2: PRHDT, FYEKMQ (reference sequence). Germline trimming cut 7 bases from V and 4 bases from J; bases unmatched to any gene: 8. The CDR3 consists of 14 residues. This CDR3 reads CASNIRTRPDTQYF. The DNA for the CDR3 is TGTGCCAGCAACATTAGGACTAGGCCAGATACGCAGTATTTT.

There are a few counts of this clone. The rearrangement joins TRBV7-8 to TRBJ1-2; tentatively, D is TRBD1 (5 bases). Germline CDR1 is SGHVS and CDR2 is FQNEAQ. The CDR3 is 13 residues long. V was trimmed by 5 bases and J by 4 bases, leaving 11 bases between them. CDR3 region: CASSPDRGYGYTF. The CDR3 nucleotides read TGTGCCAGCAGCCCCGACAGAGGCTATGGCTACACCTTC.

The genes are TRBV5-1 and TRBJ2-1; TRBD2 matches 12 bases. Germline assignment: CDR1 SGHRS and CDR2 YFSETQ. This CDR3 has 16 amino acids. After removal of 4 bases from V and 4 bases from J, the junction contained 6 bases not matched to a gene. The CDR3 nucleotides read TGCGCCAGCAGCCACCCGGGACTAGCGGGTTACAATGAGCAGTTCTTC. It translates to CASSHPGLAGYNEQFF.

The genes are TRBV2 and TRBJ1-1; TRBD1 might be the D (5 bases). V was cut by 4 bases and J by 0 bases, with 9 bases left in between. Germline CDR1 SNHLY, CDR2 FYNNEI. There are 14 residues in the CDR3. The CDR3 loop reads CASSGQTMNTEAFF. CDR3 DNA: TGTGCCAGCAGTGGACAGACCATGAACACTGAAGCTTTCTTT.

The V and J genes are TRBV30 and TRBJ2-2; 10 bases agree with TRBD2. This CDR3 spans 15 amino acids. Losses at the gene ends were 4 bases for V and 7 bases for J; bases not matched to a gene: 9. Per the germline V gene, CDR1 is GTSNPN and CDR2 is SVGIG (reference sequence). The CDR3 region has the DNA TGTGCCTGGAAGGGACTAGCGTTCCAGGGCGGGGAGCTGTTTTTT. Protein sequence: CAWKGLAFQGGELFF.

This clone showed up just a few times. The rearrangement links TRBV2 to TRBJ1-4; D call uncertain. V lost 8 bases and J lost 7, with 8 bases in between. CDR3 length: 11 amino acids. Germline lookup yields CDR1 SNHLY and CDR2 FYNNEI. The CDR3 DNA sequence: TGTGCCAGCCTCCGGGGTGAAAAACTGTTTTTT. This encodes CASLRGEKLFF.

V usage is TRBV6-5 and J usage is TRBJ2-1; 11 bases are a match to TRBD2. The germline V gene has CDR1 MNHEY and CDR2 SVGAGI. V lost 5 bases to trimming and J lost 11 bases; unmatched junction nucleotides: 5. This CDR3 has 13 residues. This CDR3 reads CASSQGTSGQQFF. CDR3 nucleotide sequence: TGTGCCAGCAGTCAGGGGACTAGCGGCCAGCAGTTCTTC.

The chain joins TRBV18 to TRBJ2-1, with a tentative D call TRBD1 (5 bases). The CDR3 covers 15 residues. V gave up 4 bases and J gave up 5 bases, with 15 bases separating them. Germline V gene lookup returns CDR1 KGHSH and CDR2 LQKENI. Written as DNA, the CDR3 is TGTGCCAGCTCACAACAGGCTATTGGGGACAATGAGCAGTTCTTC. It translates to CASSQQAIGDNEQFF.

CDR3 residues: CASSSGTGFSGNTIYF. For the CDR3, the DNA is TGTGCCAGCAGTTCCGGGACAGGCTTCTCTGGAAACACCATATATTTT. The chain recombines TRBV7-2 with TRBJ1-3; 8 bases line up with TRBD1. V lost 6 bases and J lost 0; bases outside the gene matches: 7. Germline V lookup: CDR1 SGHTA, CDR2 FQGNSA. The CDR3 has 16 residues.

This clone was detected only a few times. The chain has TRBV28 and TRBJ2-5, with TRBD1 identical over 7 bases. V gave up 6 bases and J gave up 2 bases; unmatched junction bases: 6. CDR3 size: 14 residues. Germline lookup yields CDR1 MDHEN and CDR2 SYDVKM. The CDR3, as DNA: TGTGCCAGCAGATTGGGGACAGTTCAAGAGACCCAGTACTTC. Translation gives CASRLGTVQETQYF.

This clone was observed a handful of times. The chain combines TRBV27 with TRBJ2-3, with 9 bases fitting TRBD2. Germline values: CDR1 MNHEY, CDR2 SMNVEV (reference sequence). The CDR3 has 14 residues. J was trimmed by 4 bases and V by 3 bases; bases with no gene match: 2. The CDR3 sequence: CASSFRGRADTQYF. CDR3 sequence (DNA): TGTGCCAGCAGTTTCCGCGGGAGGGCAGATACGCAGTATTTT.

The rearrangement links TRBV4-1 to TRBJ2-1; D is perhaps TRBD2 (5 bases). Trimming pared 0 bases from V and 4 bases from J, leaving 10 bases between. This CDR3 comprises 15 residues. Germline assignment: CDR1 MGHRA and CDR2 YSYEKL. CDR3 amino acids: CASSQDRGSYNEQFF. Here the CDR3 DNA reads TGCGCCAGCAGCCAAGACCGAGGGTCGTACAATGAGCAGTTCTTC.

The gene calls are TRBV18 and TRBJ2-5; D perhaps matches TRBD1 (5 bases). Germline CDR1 KGHSH, CDR2 LQKENI. This CDR3 contains 14 residues. V was cut by 6 bases and J by 5 bases, with 16 bases left in between. For the CDR3, the DNA is TGTGCCAGCTCCCCTCAGGGCTTCGGGGAGACCCAGTACTTC. It encodes CASSPQGFGETQYF.

V and J are TRBV5-4 and TRBJ2-7; D not resolved. The length of the CDR3 is 13 residues. The germline V gene encodes CDR1 SGHNT and CDR2 YYREEE (reference sequence). Trimming cost V 4 bases and J 4 bases, with 12 bases left between them. CDR3 amino acids: CASSPRDGYEQYF. The CDR3 bases are TGTGCCAGCAGCCCACGCGACGGGTACGAGCAGTACTTC.

The chain has TRBV9 and TRBJ2-3; D is unresolved. Trimming took off 3 bases at V and 1 base at J, with 3 bases between the two ends. Germline values: CDR1 SGDLS, CDR2 YYNGEE. The CDR3 runs to 12 residues. The CDR3 DNA sequence: TGTGCCAGCAGCGCGGGCACAGATACGCAGTATTTT. Translating gives CASSAGTDTQYF.

The rearrangement joins TRBV10-3 to TRBJ1-4; TRBD1 might be the D (5 bases). The CDR3 length is 13 residues. CDR1 ENHRY and CDR2 SYGVKD come from the germline V gene. Trimming pared 3 bases from V and 5 bases from J, leaving 7 bases between. CDR3 nucleotide sequence: TGTGCCATCAGTGAACAGGAAAATGAAAAACTGTTTTTT. Translating it yields CAISEQENEKLFF.

The chain carries TRBV28 and TRBJ2-2; D remains ambiguous. The CDR3 runs to 10 residues. V was trimmed by 11 bases and J by 9 bases, leaving 10 bases between them. Germline-derived CDR1 and CDR2 are MDHEN and SYDVKM. The CDR3 here is CAALGWELFF. DNA of the CDR3: TGTGCCGCTCTCGGTTGGGAGCTGTTTTTT.

This chain joins TRBV10-3 and TRBJ1-1; no clear D. This CDR3 is 14 amino acids long. Trimming cost V 6 bases and J 4 bases, with 15 bases left between them. Per germline, CDR1 ENHRY and CDR2 SYGVKD. CDR3 bases: TGTGCCATCAGAATAGATCTGGGGAGCACTGAAGCTTTCTTT. Translated, it gives CAIRIDLGSTEAFF.